This is a list of T cell receptor beta chains from one sample in a study of identical twins. TCRdb analysed the 5' RACE reads with MiXCR anew, one entry per CDR3 protein. The repertoire holds approximately 700,000 distinct CDR3 sequences, with approximately 6% as singletons. The sequencing input was naive T cells sorted from blood. The source is a young man in good health. Each CDR3 is given with its conserved first and last residue.

V	J	CDR3
TRBV19	TRBJ1-1	CASSIIAGDTEAFF
TRBV14	TRBJ1-4	CASSQWNEKLFF
TRBV28	TRBJ2-3	CASSLRGYEETQYF
TRBV14	TRBJ2-7	CASSQGSGAVYEQYF
TRBV5-6	TRBJ1-2	CASSFNGERGYGYTF
TRBV7-2	TRBJ1-3	CASSLARGVDTIYF
TRBV28	TRBJ1-2	CASSTGQGVSYGYTF
TRBV5-1	TRBJ2-2	CASSYAGRTGELFF
TRBV20-1	TRBJ2-1	CSVKTSRRINEQFF
TRBV29-1	TRBJ2-1	CSALVPGDEQFF
TRBV7-2	TRBJ2-1	CASSPRRLVYEQFF
TRBV7-9	TRBJ2-7	CASSSYVQGAAYEQYF
TRBV5-1	TRBJ2-6	CASSFGMSGANVLTF
TRBV3-1	TRBJ1-1	CASSPGQPGGAFF
TRBV5-1	TRBJ1-1	CASSTDRLGQVSEAFF
TRBV30	TRBJ1-1	CAWSTTGNTEAFF
TRBV5-1	TRBJ2-5	CASSLRQYQETQYF
TRBV20-1	TRBJ1-5	CSARDRVGNQPQHF
TRBV24-1	TRBJ2-2	CATSDLYYGELFF
TRBV29-1	TRBJ2-1	CSVSRELGRTYNEQFF
TRBV27	TRBJ1-1	CASSPGLPGTEAFF
TRBV15	TRBJ2-3	CATSRVAGGEADTQYF
TRBV10-2	TRBJ2-3	CASRGTFSRTDTQYF
TRBV12-3/TRBV12-4	TRBJ1-1	CASSQGEAEAFF
TRBV29-1	TRBJ1-2	CSMRDTSNYGYTF
TRBV12-3/TRBV12-4	TRBJ1-1	CASSLAQTVEAFF
TRBV24-1	TRBJ2-7	CATSREDEQYF